A selection of T cell receptor beta chains follows, all from one sample in a study of T cell responses to AZD1222 COVID-19 vaccine. Repertoires were generated with immunoSEQ multiplex PCR, while TCRdb's copy carries only in-frame clones and drops some. The profile shows around 78,000 clones, 75% to 90% of them singletons. Sequenced material: peripheral blood, taken on day 0 of AZD1222 vaccination. The receptor set was obtained from an adult in good health. CDR3s include the opening cysteine and the closing phenylalanine or tryptophan. Fields, in order: CDR3 protein, J gene, V gene.

CDR3 protein: CASSQAAVRAGNTIYF
J gene: TRBJ1-3
V gene: TRBV4-3

CDR3 protein: CASSLAGQLMNTEAFF
J gene: TRBJ1-1
V gene: TRBV28

CDR3 protein: CASSPPNFERSEAFF
J gene: TRBJ1-1
V gene: TRBV6-5

CDR3 protein: CASSQLQGFQETQYF
J gene: TRBJ2-5
V gene: TRBV3-1/TRBV3-2

CDR3 protein: CASSLGVAGGDEQYF
J gene: TRBJ2-7
V gene: TRBV5-1

CDR3 protein: CASSRVMNTEAFF
J gene: TRBJ1-1
V gene: TRBV27

CDR3 protein: CASSRDSYYGYTF
J gene: TRBJ1-2
V gene: TRBV6-5

CDR3 protein: CATPEGNSPLHF
J gene: TRBJ1-6
V gene: TRBV10-1

CDR3 protein: CSAGYSGSYEQYF
J gene: TRBJ2-7
V gene: TRBV29-1

CDR3 protein: CASNKTEAFF
J gene: TRBJ1-1
V gene: TRBV27

CDR3 protein: CASSLDRTGGFEETQYF
J gene: TRBJ2-5
V gene: TRBV11-3

CDR3 protein: CATSRDGGPGEKLFF
J gene: TRBJ1-4
V gene: TRBV15

CDR3 protein: CASQAGGLKTQYF
J gene: TRBJ2-5
V gene: TRBV28

CDR3 protein: CASSQGMTVPGGELFF
J gene: TRBJ2-2
V gene: TRBV4-3

CDR3 protein: CASSLAASGMNTGELFF
J gene: TRBJ2-2
V gene: TRBV7-9

CDR3 protein: CASSPKERLAYNEQFF
J gene: TRBJ2-1
V gene: TRBV18

CDR3 protein: CASSVEVGADAEAFF
J gene: TRBJ1-1
V gene: TRBV7-6

CDR3 protein: CASSLTGGAQETQYF
J gene: TRBJ2-5
V gene: TRBV5-1

CDR3 protein: CASSLEAGSTDTQYF
J gene: TRBJ2-3
V gene: TRBV7-3